The 7 T cell receptor beta chains in this list originate from one sample, sequenced in a study of blood T cell repertoires in COVID-19. Data came from immunoSEQ multiplex PCR; TCRdb stores just in-frame clones and leaves some out. This sample has about 100,000 clones; 75% to 90% occur once, and the top ten carry about 30%. Sequenced input: peripheral blood. These receptor sequences come from a woman older than 75 with acute or convalescent COVID-19.

The rearrangement joins TRBV5-1 to TRBJ2-7; TRBD1 aligns across 7 bases. This CDR3 is 14 amino acids long. V lost 6 bases and J lost 0; bases outside the gene matches: 6. Germline V gene data show CDR1 as SGHRS and CDR2 as YFSETQ. CDR3 DNA: TGCGCCAGCAAAGTACAGGGGACCTCCTACGAGCAGTACTTC. This translates into CASKVQGTSYEQYF. The full variable domain, in which reference TRBV5-1 and TRBJ2-7 provide the parts outside the CDR3, is KAGVTQTPRYLIKTRGQQVTLSCSPISGHRSVSWYQQTPGQGLQFLFEYFSETQRNKGNFPGRFSGRQFSNSRSEMNVSTLELGDSALYLCASKVQGTSYEQYFGPGTRLTVT.

The sample holds a few counts of this clone. Other DNA sequences in the sample encode the same CDR3. The chain uses TRBV24-1 and TRBJ2-3; 8 bases align to TRBD1. The CDR3 totals 16 residues. Losses at the gene ends were 4 bases for V and 1 base for J; bases not matched to a gene: 6. The germline CDR1 and CDR2 sequences are KGHDR and SFDVKD. The CDR3 nucleotides are TGTGCCACCAGTGACCAGGACAGGGAGGGCACAGATACGCAGTATTTT. This translates into CATSDQDREGTDTQYF.

The rearrangement uses TRBV19 and TRBJ2-1; TRBD2 matches 7 bases. This CDR3 has 16 residues. J gave up 2 bases and V 3 bases, and 7 bases lay outside the gene matches. Germline V CDR1 and CDR2: LNHDA, SQIVND (reference sequence). For the CDR3, the DNA is TGTGCCAGTAGTATGGGCACTAGCGAGACCTACAATGAGCAGTTCTTC. This codes for CASSMGTSETYNEQFF.

This chain links TRBV18 with TRBJ2-7, with a tentative D call TRBD1 (6 bases). Per the germline V gene, CDR1 is KGHSH and CDR2 is LQKENI. V lost 0 bases, J lost 2 bases, and 11 bases lay in between. The length of the CDR3 is 15 residues. The CDR3 DNA reads TGTGCCAGCTCACCACCGTCGACAGGAACCTACGAGCAGTACTTC. It translates to CASSPPSTGTYEQYF.

The table lists this clone with a few counts. The chain is built from TRBV27 and TRBJ1-2, with 9 bases lining up with TRBD1. Germline V CDR1 and CDR2: MNHEY, SMNVEV (reference sequence). The ends lost 5 bases at V and 6 bases at J; junction bases unmatched: 13. This CDR3 comprises 16 residues. CDR3 protein: CASSPTPTGGPDGYTF. DNA for the CDR3: TGTGCCAGCAGTCCCACACCCACAGGGGGCCCGGATGGCTACACCTTC.

CDR3 loop: CASSQGATNEKLFF. In nucleotides, the CDR3 is TGCGCCAGCAGCCAAGGAGCAACTAATGAAAAACTGTTTTTT. This chain joins TRBV4-3 and TRBJ1-4; D is undetermined. CDR3 length: 14 residues. The V gene lost 1 base and the J gene lost 0 bases, with 3 bases spanning the gap. Germline CDR1 LGHNA, CDR2 YSLEER.

The rearrangement links TRBV28 to TRBJ2-1; D call uncertain. The CDR3 is 13 residues long. V lost 7 bases and J 6 bases, leaving 13 bases between the germline ends. Germline V CDR1 and CDR2: MDHEN, SYDVKM. This CDR3 reads CASTRRNSNEQFF. Here the CDR3 DNA reads TGTGCCAGCACGAGACGAAACAGCAATGAGCAGTTCTTC.